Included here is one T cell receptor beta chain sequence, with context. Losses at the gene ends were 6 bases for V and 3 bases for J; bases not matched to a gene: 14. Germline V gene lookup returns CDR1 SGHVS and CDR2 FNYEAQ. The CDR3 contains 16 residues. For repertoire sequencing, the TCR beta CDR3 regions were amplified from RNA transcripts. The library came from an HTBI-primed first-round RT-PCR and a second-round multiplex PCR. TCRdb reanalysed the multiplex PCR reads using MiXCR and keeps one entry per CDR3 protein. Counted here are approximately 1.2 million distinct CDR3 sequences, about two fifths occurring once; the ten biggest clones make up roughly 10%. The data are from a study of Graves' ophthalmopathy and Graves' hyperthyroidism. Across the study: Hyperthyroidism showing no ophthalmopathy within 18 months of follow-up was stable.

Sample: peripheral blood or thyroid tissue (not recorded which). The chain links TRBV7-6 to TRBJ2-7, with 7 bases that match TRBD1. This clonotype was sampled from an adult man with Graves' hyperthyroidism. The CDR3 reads CASSFRRTGRDYEQYF. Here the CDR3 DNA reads TGTGCCAGCAGTTTTCGCCGGACAGGAAGGGACTACGAGCAGTACTTC.